One sample yielded the 32 T cell receptor beta chains listed below, sequenced in a study of blood T cell repertoires in COVID-19. Profiled with immunoSEQ multiplex PCR; TCRdb holds only in-frame clones, not every one. Here the sample spans 250,000 or so clones, around 90% being singletons. Sample: peripheral blood. The receptor set was obtained from a man aged 30 to 39 with COVID-19, enrolled during active disease.

This chain links TRBV4-2 with TRBJ1-5; TRBD1 agrees at 12 bases. V lost 3 bases and J lost 6; bases outside the gene matches: 3. The CDR3 runs to 15 residues. Per the germline V gene, CDR1 is LGHNA and CDR2 is YNFKEQ. In nucleotides, the CDR3 is TGTGCCAGCAGCCAGGGGACAGGGGGCCTTCAGCCCCAGCATTTT. Protein: CASSQGTGGLQPQHF.

This chain joins TRBV5-1 and TRBJ1-4; TRBD1 agrees at 10 bases. J lost 6 bases, V lost 4 bases, and 3 bases had no gene match. Germline V gene data show CDR1 as SGHRS and CDR2 as YFSETQ. This CDR3 comprises 14 residues. CDR3 bases: TGCGCCAGCAGCCCTGGGACAGGGGATGAAAAACTGTTTTTT. Its protein is CASSPGTGDEKLFF.

This clone was counted once. The J gene is TRBJ1-2, the V gene TRBV1; TRBD1, as called in the table, went unchecked against the DNA. TRBV1 is classified as a pseudogene. The CDR3 loop spans 15 amino acids. The CDR3 region has the DNA TGCACCAGCAGCGAGACCTGGACACGGGTCTATGGCTACACCTTC. Its translation is CTSSETWTRVYGYTF.

V usage is TRBV5-5 and J usage is TRBJ1-2, with TRBD1 matching 7 bases. The V and J ends lost 1 base and 9 bases, in that order; junction bases with no gene match: 12. Germline loops: CDR1 SGHKS, CDR2 YYEKEE (reference sequence). The CDR3 totals 15 residues. The CDR3 nucleotides are TGTGCCAGCAGCTTGCCCCTAGGGGGCCTGAGGAGCTACACCTTC. The encoded protein is CASSLPLGGLRSYTF.

V and J are TRBV3-1 (or the pseudogene TRBV3-2) and TRBJ1-3; D call uncertain. Germline V CDR1 and CDR2: LGHDT, YNNKEL (reference sequence). The ends were cut back, 6 bases at V and 0 bases at J, with 9 bases in the middle. The length of the CDR3 is 14 residues. The CDR3 sequence: CASRLRGSGNTIYF. In DNA form, the CDR3 reads TGTGCCAGCAGATTAAGAGGCTCTGGAAACACCATATATTTT.

V and J are TRBV6-5 and TRBJ2-7; 10 positions match TRBD1. This CDR3 is 15 amino acids long. Germline trimming cut 5 bases from V and 2 bases from J; bases unmatched to any gene: 6. Germline CDR1 and CDR2: MNHEY and SVGAGI. The CDR3 loop reads CASSTPGTGAYEQYF. The CDR3 DNA is TGTGCCAGCAGTACCCCCGGGACAGGGGCCTACGAGCAGTACTTC.

The chain employs TRBV18 and TRBJ2-7, with 10 bases fitting TRBD1. Germline V gene lookup returns CDR1 KGHSH and CDR2 LQKENI. The ends lost 3 bases at V and 1 base at J; junction bases unmatched: 3. CDR3 size: 15 residues. CDR3 residues: CASSPGQGRSYEQYF. CDR3 in DNA: TGTGCCAGCTCACCGGGACAGGGGAGGTCCTACGAGCAGTACTTC.

The chain is built from TRBV20-1 and TRBJ1-1; D gene uncertain. Germline V lookup: CDR1 DFQATT, CDR2 SNEGSKA (reference sequence). With 7 bases removed from V and 0 bases from J, the gap between germline ends came to 6 bases. CDR3 size: 11 residues. The CDR3 coding sequence is TGCAGTGGTCAGATGAACACTGAAGCTTTCTTT. Protein sequence: CSGQMNTEAFF.

V gene TRBV25-1 combines with J gene TRBJ1-1; weak D call: TRBD1 (5 bases). CDR1 is MGHDK and CDR2 is SYGVNS in the germline V gene. The V gene lost 4 bases and the J gene lost 4 bases, with 13 bases spanning the gap. The CDR3 extends over 14 amino acids. The CDR3 spells CASSGVTVGTEAFF. CDR3 DNA sequence: TGTGCCAGCAGTGGAGTGACAGTCGGCACTGAAGCTTTCTTT.

CDR3 in DNA: TGTGCCAGCAGCTTAGGACTAGCGGAGGGCACAGATACGCAGTATTTT. Protein sequence: CASSLGLAEGTDTQYF. The V call is TRBV11-2, the J call TRBJ2-3; 9 bases align to TRBD2. The germline CDR1 and CDR2 sequences are SGHAT and FQNNGV. V lost 1 base and J lost 1; bases outside the gene matches: 3. This CDR3 has 16 amino acids.

The CDR3 loop is CASSFSAGGPGELFF. The CDR3, as DNA: TGTGCCAGCAGCTTCTCAGCGGGCGGTCCCGGGGAGCTGTTTTTT. This chain connects TRBV11-3 to TRBJ2-2; D is perhaps TRBD2 (6 bases). V was trimmed by 3 bases and J by 6 bases, leaving 14 bases between them. The CDR3 runs to 15 residues. CDR1 and CDR2 (germline): SGHNT, YENEEA.

The gene calls are TRBV4-1 and TRBJ1-2; a weak D match, TRBD1 (5 bases). This CDR3 region has 13 residues. Trimming stripped 0 bases from V and 4 bases from J, with 6 bases between. Germline V gene data show CDR1 as MGHRA and CDR2 as YSYEKL. CDR3 sequence: CASSQDRAYGYTF. The CDR3 DNA is TGCGCCAGCAGCCAAGACAGGGCCTATGGCTACACCTTC.

The rearrangement joins TRBV5-4 to TRBJ2-5, with 8 bases fitting TRBD2. This CDR3 has 17 amino acids. V was clipped by 4 bases and J by 2 bases; unmatched bases: 13. Germline CDR1 reads SGHNT; CDR2 reads YYREEE (reference sequence). Here the CDR3 reads CASSPGGGTPDQETQYF. Written as DNA, the CDR3 is TGTGCCAGCAGCCCTGGCGGGGGGACCCCGGATCAAGAGACCCAGTACTTC.

This rearrangement joins TRBV6-5 to TRBJ2-2, with D perhaps TRBD2 (5 bases). Germline V gene sequence: CDR1 MNHEY, CDR2 SVGAGI. The germline V and J ends were trimmed by 2 bases and 0 bases, with 7 bases remaining between them. CDR3 length equals 15 residues. This CDR3 is CASSYEGANTGELFF. CDR3 coding DNA: TGTGCCAGCAGTTACGAGGGAGCGAACACCGGGGAGCTGTTTTTT.

The chain has TRBV30 and TRBJ2-2; tentatively, D is TRBD2 (7 bases). Trimming left V 0 bases short and J 5 bases short, with 13 bases between. Germline CDR1 GTSNPN, CDR2 SVGIG (reference sequence). The CDR3 is 15 amino acids. CDR3 region: CAWSVRGARTGELFF. In DNA, the CDR3 is TGTGCCTGGAGTGTACGGGGGGCCAGGACCGGGGAGCTGTTTTTT.

V usage is TRBV10-1 and J usage is TRBJ1-2, with TRBD1 as a possible D gene (6 bases). The CDR3 sequence is 16 residues long. The germline gives CDR1 WNHNN, CDR2 SYGVQD (reference sequence). Trimming shortened V by 4 bases and J by 3 bases, and 18 bases separated the two germline ends. CDR3 residues: CASSGDTGKRDYGYTF. CDR3 DNA sequence: TGCGCCAGCAGTGGCGATACAGGGAAGCGAGACTATGGCTACACCTTC.

This chain connects TRBV7-2 to TRBJ1-2, with 9 bases lining up with TRBD1. The CDR3 totals 19 residues. Trimming cost V 0 bases and J 6 bases; bases outside gene matches: 17. Germline V gene sequence: CDR1 SGHTA, CDR2 FQGNSA. CDR3 residues: CASSLARRGTGRPYDGYTF. In nucleotides, the CDR3 is TGTGCCAGCAGCTTAGCGAGGCGGGGGACAGGGAGACCCTATGATGGCTACACCTTC.

The V gene is TRBV25-1, the J gene TRBJ1-3; TRBD1 agrees at 8 bases. V lost 2 bases to trimming and J lost 4 bases; unmatched junction nucleotides: 13. From germline, CDR1 is MGHDK and CDR2 SYGVNS. This CDR3 region has 18 residues. The CDR3 bases are TGTGCCAGCAGTGAACCTGACAGGGGATTACCAGGAGGAAACACCATATATTTT. It is translated as CASSEPDRGLPGGNTIYF.

The chain uses TRBV11-1 and TRBJ2-3, with 9 bases identical to TRBD2. J gave up 5 bases and V 1 base, and 7 bases lay outside the gene matches. Germline CDR1 is SGHAT and CDR2 is FQDESV (reference sequence). This CDR3 is 16 amino acids long. The CDR3 protein is CASSLDTGLAKDTQYF. The CDR3 DNA reads as TGTGCCAGCAGCTTAGACACGGGACTAGCTAAAGATACGCAGTATTTT. The full variable domain, completed using reference TRBV11-1 and TRBJ2-3, is EAEVAQSPRYKITEKSQAVAFWCDPISGHATLYWYRQILGQGPELLVQFQDESVVDDSQLPKDRFSAERLKGVDSTLKIQPAELGDSAMYLCASSLDTGLAKDTQYFGPGTRLTVL.

This clone was detected only once. This rearrangement joins TRBV23-1 to TRBJ2-1, with 8 bases identical to TRBD1. TRBV23-1 has ORF status, its function being uncertain. Trimming cost V 6 bases and J 0 bases; bases outside gene matches: 4. The CDR3 spans 15 residues. CDR3 residues: CASRPDRGSYNEQFF. The CDR3 nucleotides read TGCGCCAGCAGACCAGACAGGGGCTCCTACAATGAGCAGTTCTTC.

V gene TRBV19 combines with J gene TRBJ1-1, with D unclear. The germline V gene has CDR1 LNHDA and CDR2 SQIVND (reference sequence). There are 13 residues in the CDR3. The V end was cut by 3 bases, the J end by 1 base, with 6 bases between. CDR3 in amino acids: CASSMAQNTEAFF. In DNA, the CDR3 is TGTGCCAGTAGTATGGCCCAGAACACTGAAGCTTTCTTT.

The gene calls are TRBV6-2 or TRBV6-3 and TRBJ1-5; TRBD1 matches at 9 bases. The CDR3 spans 14 residues. V shed 3 bases, J shed 6 bases, and the junction held 3 bases outside the gene matches. Germline V gene lookup returns CDR1 MNHEY and CDR2 SVGEGT. The DNA for the CDR3 is TGTGCCAGCAGTTATACAGGGGGCATTCAGCCCCAGCATTTT. Amino acid sequence: CASSYTGGIQPQHF.

The chain's CDR3 is CASRELGANVLTF. The CDR3 nucleotides read TGTGCCAGTAGAGAGCTCGGGGCCAACGTCCTGACTTTC. The genes are TRBV19 and TRBJ2-6; D unresolved. The CDR3 sequence is 13 residues long. Trimming stripped 6 bases from V and 4 bases from J, with 7 bases between. CDR1 LNHDA and CDR2 SQIVND come from the germline V gene (reference sequence).

The gene calls are TRBV6-5 and TRBJ1-5, with D maybe TRBD1 (5 bases). CDR3 length: 14 residues. Germline assignment: CDR1 MNHEY and CDR2 SVGAGI. With 6 bases removed from V and 3 bases from J, the gap between germline ends came to 12 bases. CDR3 nucleotide sequence: TGTGCCAGCAGGATAGACAGCCTCAATCAGCCCCAGCATTTT. Translation: CASRIDSLNQPQHF.

In DNA form, the CDR3 reads TGTGCCAGCAGCTTTGACAGTGGGTTTACGAATGGCTACACCTTC. Translated: CASSFDSGFTNGYTF. The rearrangement joins TRBV11-2 to TRBJ1-2, with D possibly being TRBD1 (5 bases). From germline, CDR1 is SGHAT and CDR2 FQNNGV. There are 15 residues in the CDR3. V shed 3 bases and J shed 6 bases, with 17 bases lying between them.

The rearrangement uses TRBV27 and TRBJ1-4; D may be TRBD1 (6 bases). The germline V gene has CDR1 MNHEY and CDR2 SMNVEV (reference sequence). The CDR3 length is 14 residues. V lost 8 bases, J lost 4 bases, and 14 bases lay in between. The CDR3 DNA is TGTGCCAGCGGAACAGGGCACAATAATGAAAAACTGTTTTTT. Protein sequence: CASGTGHNNEKLFF.

The chain recombines TRBV7-9 with TRBJ1-5, with D maybe TRBD1 (6 bases). Germline loops: CDR1 SEHNR, CDR2 FQNEAQ (reference sequence). V lost 1 base and J lost 8, with 15 bases in between. The CDR3 length is 15 residues. The CDR3: CASSLGAGVVEPQHF. CDR3 in DNA: TGTGCCAGCAGCTTAGGTGCAGGGGTTGTGGAGCCCCAGCATTTT.

Of note for this clone: The same CDR3 also results from other DNA sequences found in this sample. V gene TRBV5-1 combines with J gene TRBJ2-7, with 10 bases that match TRBD1. The CDR3 consists of 14 residues. Germline V lookup: CDR1 SGHRS, CDR2 YFSETQ. The ends lost 4 bases at V and 3 bases at J; junction bases unmatched: 4. In DNA form, the CDR3 reads TGCGCCAGCAGCCTAGGGACAGGGGTCTACGAGCAGTACTTC. Amino acids: CASSLGTGVYEQYF.

The chain joins TRBV19 to TRBJ1-1; TRBD1 matches 7 bases. V lost 6 bases, J lost 5 bases, and 12 bases stayed unmatched. This CDR3 region has 15 residues. Looked up from germline, CDR1 is LNHDA and CDR2 is SQIVND (reference sequence). The CDR3 loop is CASSPQKGAKTEAFF. Written as DNA, the CDR3 is TGTGCCAGTAGCCCCCAGAAGGGGGCGAAGACTGAAGCTTTCTTT.

This clone was recorded a few times. V usage is TRBV7-2 and J usage is TRBJ1-5; D gene uncertain. Germline V gives CDR1 SGHTA, CDR2 FQGNSA. Trimming cost V 8 bases and J 0 bases, with 14 bases left between them. CDR3 length: 15 residues. CDR3 DNA: TGTGCCAGCGGTCCTAGCCGCAATAGCAATCAGCCCCAGCATTTT. Encoded protein: CASGPSRNSNQPQHF.

The chain employs TRBV5-6 and TRBJ1-5; maybe TRBD1 (5 bases). V gave up 0 bases and J gave up 2 bases, with 9 bases separating them. Germline V gives CDR1 SGHDT, CDR2 YYEEEE. CDR3 length equals 15 residues. For the CDR3, the DNA is TGTGCCAGCAGCTTGGGGTGGGGGGGCAATCAGCCCCAGCATTTT. Translating it yields CASSLGWGGNQPQHF.

The chain has TRBV3-1 (or the pseudogene TRBV3-2) and TRBJ1-4; 7 bases match TRBD1. Trimming at V came to 5 bases and at J to 3 bases, leaving 3 bases not matched to a gene. CDR1 and CDR2 from the germline V gene are LGHDT and YNNKEL (reference sequence). This CDR3 spans 14 amino acids. The DNA of the CDR3 is TGTGCCAGCAGCTCCGGGACAGCTAATGAAAAACTGTTTTTT. Amino acid sequence: CASSSGTANEKLFF.